This TCR beta chain emerged from a study of cytomegalovirus exposure and HLA in healthy donors. Sampled while nominally healthy, donors likely had unrecorded immune exposures. In germline, CDR1 is LNHDA, CDR2 SQIVND (reference sequence). Between the trimmed V and J ends, which lost 6 bases and 5 bases, there was a span of 13 bases. The CDR3 length is 14 residues. The PCR employed 60 Vbeta primers together with 13 Jbeta primers. Some clones are missing from TCRdb's copy, which holds only in-frame ones; the method was immunoSEQ multiplex PCR. The sample records 95,000 to 100,000 clones, approximately 77% being singletons. This clone showed up just once.

This receptor was identified in a female donor in good health and CMV-seronegative. The specimen sequenced was PBMCs. The chain combines TRBV19 with TRBJ2-2; TRBD1 is a possible D gene (5 bases). CDR3 residues: CASSNSRETGELFF. CDR3 DNA: TGTGCCAGTAGCAACTCCAGGGAAACCGGGGAGCTGTTTTTT.